The 3 T cell receptor beta chains reported below all come from one sample, sequenced in a study of vaccination and CD4 T cells after COVID-19. The Oncomine TCR Beta short-read assay was what sequenced the DNA obtained from cultured CD4+ T cells. TCRdb redid the calling of the PCR reads with MiXCR, one entry per CDR3 protein. The table has about 20,000 distinct CDR3 sequences, more than 40% seen once. No antigen is known for these receptors. Stated treatment: approximately nine-day PBMC culture with coronavirus spike peptide pools or control peptides (ViraFEST assay). This material consisted of CD4+ T cells from blood, cultured in vitro, taken before SARS-CoV-2 vaccination. These receptors were obtained from a human donor who had recovered from COVID-19.

The CDR3 nucleotides are TGTGCCAGCAGCAAAAGGACCGGCTTT. Protein: CASSKRTGF. The chain has TRBV21-1 and TRBJ1-1. TRBV21-1 is flagged as a pseudogene. The CDR3 is 9 residues long.

This clonotype was detected only a few times. The chain combines TRBV19 with TRBJ1-1, with D maybe TRBD1 (5 bases). V lost 7 bases and J lost 11, with 20 bases in between. The CDR3 runs to 13 residues. Germline loops: CDR1 LNHDA, CDR2 SQIVND (reference sequence). CDR3 DNA sequence: TGTGCCAGTACCCCGAGGGGTCACGCCGGGGCTTTCTTT. This gives the protein CASTPRGHAGAFF.

This chain links TRBV15 with TRBJ2-5, with TRBD1 matching over 12 bases. The CDR3 covers 18 residues. Germline trimming cut 0 bases from V and 5 bases from J; bases unmatched to any gene: 10. Germline assignment: CDR1 LNHNV and CDR2 YYDKDF (reference sequence). The CDR3 DNA sequence: TGTGCCACCAGCAGAGATGCTTGGGGGACAGGGGGCCGGGAGACCCAGTACTTC. Protein: CATSRDAWGTGGRETQYF.